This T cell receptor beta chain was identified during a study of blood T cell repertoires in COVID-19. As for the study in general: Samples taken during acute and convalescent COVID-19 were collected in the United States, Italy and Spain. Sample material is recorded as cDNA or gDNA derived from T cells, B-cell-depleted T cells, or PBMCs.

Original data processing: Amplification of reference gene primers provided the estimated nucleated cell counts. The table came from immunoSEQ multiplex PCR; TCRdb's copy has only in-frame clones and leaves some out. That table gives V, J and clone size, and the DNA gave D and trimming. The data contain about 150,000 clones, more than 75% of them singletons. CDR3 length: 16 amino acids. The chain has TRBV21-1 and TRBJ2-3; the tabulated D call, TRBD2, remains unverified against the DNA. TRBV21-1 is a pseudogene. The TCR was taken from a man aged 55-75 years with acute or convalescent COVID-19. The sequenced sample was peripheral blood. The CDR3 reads CASTLLPQRGEDTQYF. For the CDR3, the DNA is TGTGCCAGCACCCTTCTGCCTCAGCGGGGAGAAGATACGCAGTATTTT.